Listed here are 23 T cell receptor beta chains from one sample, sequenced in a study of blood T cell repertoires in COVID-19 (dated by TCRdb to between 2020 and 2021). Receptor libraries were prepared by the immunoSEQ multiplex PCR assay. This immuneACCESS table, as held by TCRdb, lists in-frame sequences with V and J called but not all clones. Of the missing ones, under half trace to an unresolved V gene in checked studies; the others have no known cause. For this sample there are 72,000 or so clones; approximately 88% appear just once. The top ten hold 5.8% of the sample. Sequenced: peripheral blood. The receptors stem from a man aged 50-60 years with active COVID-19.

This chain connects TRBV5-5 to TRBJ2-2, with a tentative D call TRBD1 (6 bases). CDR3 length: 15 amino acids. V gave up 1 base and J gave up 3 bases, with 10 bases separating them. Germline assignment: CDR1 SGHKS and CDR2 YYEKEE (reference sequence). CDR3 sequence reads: CASSLSAGDTGELFF. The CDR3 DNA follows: TGTGCCAGCAGCTTGTCGGCAGGGGACACCGGGGAGCTGTTTTTT.

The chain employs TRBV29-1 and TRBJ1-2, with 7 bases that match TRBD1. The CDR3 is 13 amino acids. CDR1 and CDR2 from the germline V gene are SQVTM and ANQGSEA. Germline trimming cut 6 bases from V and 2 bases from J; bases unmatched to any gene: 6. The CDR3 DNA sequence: TGCAGCGTCCGGGACAGCGAAAACTATGGCTACACCTTC. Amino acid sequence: CSVRDSENYGYTF. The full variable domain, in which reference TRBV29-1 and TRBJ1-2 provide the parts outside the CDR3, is SAVISQKPSRDICQRGTSLTIQCQVDSQVTMMFWYRQQPGQSLTLIATANQGSEATYESGFVIDKFPISRPNLTFSTLTVSNMSPEDSSIYLCSVRDSENYGYTFGSGTRLTVV.

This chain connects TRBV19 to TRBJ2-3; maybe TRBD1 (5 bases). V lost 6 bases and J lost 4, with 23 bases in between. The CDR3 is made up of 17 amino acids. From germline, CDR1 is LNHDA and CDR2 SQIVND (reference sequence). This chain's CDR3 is CASSPRRKGSWADTQYF. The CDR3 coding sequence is TGTGCCAGTAGCCCCCGAAGGAAGGGGTCCTGGGCAGATACGCAGTATTTT.

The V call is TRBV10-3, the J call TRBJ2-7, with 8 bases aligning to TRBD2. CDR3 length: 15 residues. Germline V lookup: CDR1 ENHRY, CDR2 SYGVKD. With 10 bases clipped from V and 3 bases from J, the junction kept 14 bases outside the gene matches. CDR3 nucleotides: TGTGCCACCCGGGACGGGACTAGTCTTAACTACGAGCAGTACTTC. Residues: CATRDGTSLNYEQYF.

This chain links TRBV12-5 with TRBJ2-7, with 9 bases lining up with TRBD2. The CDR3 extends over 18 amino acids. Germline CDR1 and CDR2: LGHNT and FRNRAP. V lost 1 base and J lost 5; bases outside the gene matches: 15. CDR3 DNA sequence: TGTGCTAGTGGTTTGGAAATTAGCGGGAGTCCCCCCGTCGACGAGCAGTACTTC. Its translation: CASGLEISGSPPVDEQYF.

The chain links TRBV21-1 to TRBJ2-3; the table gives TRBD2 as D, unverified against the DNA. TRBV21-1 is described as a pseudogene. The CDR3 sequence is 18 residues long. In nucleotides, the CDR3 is TGTGCCAGCAGCAAAGAGGCATCTAGCGGGAGTAAGGCAGATACGCAGTATTTT. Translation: CASSKEASSGSKADTQYF.

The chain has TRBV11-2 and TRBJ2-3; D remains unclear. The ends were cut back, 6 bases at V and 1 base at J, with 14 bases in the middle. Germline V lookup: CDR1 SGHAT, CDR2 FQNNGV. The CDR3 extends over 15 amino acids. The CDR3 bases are TGTGCCAGCAGGGGTCCGCAGGCCGGCACAGATACGCAGTATTTT. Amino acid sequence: CASRGPQAGTDTQYF.

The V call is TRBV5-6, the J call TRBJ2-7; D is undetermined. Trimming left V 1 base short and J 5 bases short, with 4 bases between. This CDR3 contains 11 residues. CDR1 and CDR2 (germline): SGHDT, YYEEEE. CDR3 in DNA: TGTGCCAGCAGCTTGAGCCACGAGCAGTACTTC. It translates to CASSLSHEQYF. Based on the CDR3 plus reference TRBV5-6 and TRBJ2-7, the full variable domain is DAGVTQSPTHLIKTRGQQVTLRCSPKSGHDTVSWYQQALGQGPQFIFQYYEEEERQRGNFPDRFSGHQFPNYSSELNVNALLLGDSALYLCASSLSHEQYFGPGTRLTVT.

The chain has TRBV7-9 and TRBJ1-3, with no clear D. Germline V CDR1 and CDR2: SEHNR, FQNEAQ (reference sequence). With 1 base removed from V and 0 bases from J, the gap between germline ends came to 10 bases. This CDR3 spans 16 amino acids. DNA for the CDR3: TGTGCCAGCAGCTTAGACCGTCCGGGCTCTGGAAACACCATATATTTT. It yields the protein CASSLDRPGSGNTIYF.

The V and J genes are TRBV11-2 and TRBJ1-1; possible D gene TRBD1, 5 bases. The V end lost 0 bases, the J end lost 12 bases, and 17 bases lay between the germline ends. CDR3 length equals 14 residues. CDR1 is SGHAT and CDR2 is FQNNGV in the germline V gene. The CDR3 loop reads CASSLEGGGSVTFF. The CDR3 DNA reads TGTGCCAGCAGCTTAGAGGGGGGGGGATCTGTGACTTTCTTT.

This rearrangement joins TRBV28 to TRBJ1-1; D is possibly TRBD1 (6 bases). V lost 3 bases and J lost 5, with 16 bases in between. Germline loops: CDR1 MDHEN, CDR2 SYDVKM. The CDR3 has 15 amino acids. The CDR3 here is CASSFGGPEETEAFF. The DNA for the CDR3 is TGTGCCAGCAGTTTTGGGGGCCCGGAGGAGACTGAAGCTTTCTTT.

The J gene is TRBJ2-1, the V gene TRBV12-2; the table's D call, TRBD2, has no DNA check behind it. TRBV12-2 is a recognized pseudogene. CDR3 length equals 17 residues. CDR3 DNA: TGTGCAAGTCGCTCGGGGCTAGCGGGGGTTAACTACAATGAGCAGTTCTTC. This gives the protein CASRSGLAGVNYNEQFF.

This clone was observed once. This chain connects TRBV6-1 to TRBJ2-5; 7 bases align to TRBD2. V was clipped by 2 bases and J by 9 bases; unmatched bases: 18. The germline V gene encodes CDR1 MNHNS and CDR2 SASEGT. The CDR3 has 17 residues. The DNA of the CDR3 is TGTGCCAGCAGTGAACAAAAAGGAGGCGGCGGGGGAAGGTCCCAGTACTTC. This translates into CASSEQKGGGGGRSQYF.

CDR3 bases: TGTGCCAGCAGTCGCCTAGTGGGCACAGATACGCAGTATTTT. Protein: CASSRLVGTDTQYF. The rearrangement joins TRBV11-2 to TRBJ2-3; D unclear. Trimming left V 6 bases short and J 1 base short, with 11 bases between. The CDR3 extends over 14 amino acids. The germline gives CDR1 SGHAT, CDR2 FQNNGV.

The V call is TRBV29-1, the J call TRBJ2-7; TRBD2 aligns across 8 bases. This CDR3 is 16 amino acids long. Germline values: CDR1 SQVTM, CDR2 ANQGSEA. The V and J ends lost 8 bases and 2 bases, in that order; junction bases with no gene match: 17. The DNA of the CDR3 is TGCAGCAGCTCGGGAGGGCCTGAATCCCCAGCCTACGAGCAGTACTTC. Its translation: CSSSGGPESPAYEQYF.

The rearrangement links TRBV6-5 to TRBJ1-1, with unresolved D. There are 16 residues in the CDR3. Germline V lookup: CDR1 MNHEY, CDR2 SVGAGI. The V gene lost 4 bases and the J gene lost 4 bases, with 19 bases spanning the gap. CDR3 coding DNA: TGTGCCAGCAGTTCCCGAGGTTCACGGGGTAGCACTGAAGCTTTCTTT. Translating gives CASSSRGSRGSTEAFF.

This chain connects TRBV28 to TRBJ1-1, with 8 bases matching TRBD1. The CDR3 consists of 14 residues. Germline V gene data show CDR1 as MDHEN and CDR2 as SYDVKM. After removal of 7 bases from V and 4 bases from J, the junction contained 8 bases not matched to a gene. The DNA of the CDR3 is TGTGCCAGCAATTACCAGGGGGCGGTCACTGAAGCTTTCTTT. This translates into CASNYQGAVTEAFF.

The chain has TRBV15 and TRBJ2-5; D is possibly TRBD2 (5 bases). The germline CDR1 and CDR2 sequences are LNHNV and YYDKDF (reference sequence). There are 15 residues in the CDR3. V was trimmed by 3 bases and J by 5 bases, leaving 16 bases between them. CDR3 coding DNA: TGTGCCACCAGCAGTCCGACTCGGGGAAGCGAGACCCAGTACTTC. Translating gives CATSSPTRGSETQYF.

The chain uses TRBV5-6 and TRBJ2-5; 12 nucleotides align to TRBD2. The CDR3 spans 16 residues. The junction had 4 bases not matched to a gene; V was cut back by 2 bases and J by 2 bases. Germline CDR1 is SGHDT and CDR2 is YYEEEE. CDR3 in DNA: TGTGCCAGCAGCTTCGGACTAGCGGGGTTACAAGAGACCCAGTACTTC. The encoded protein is CASSFGLAGLQETQYF.

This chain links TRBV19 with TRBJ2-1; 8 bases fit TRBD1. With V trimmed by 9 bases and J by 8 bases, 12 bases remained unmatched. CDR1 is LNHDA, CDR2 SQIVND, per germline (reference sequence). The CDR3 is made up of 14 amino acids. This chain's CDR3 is CASLGQGRPHEQFF. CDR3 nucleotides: TGTGCCAGCTTAGGACAGGGAAGGCCCCATGAGCAGTTCTTC.

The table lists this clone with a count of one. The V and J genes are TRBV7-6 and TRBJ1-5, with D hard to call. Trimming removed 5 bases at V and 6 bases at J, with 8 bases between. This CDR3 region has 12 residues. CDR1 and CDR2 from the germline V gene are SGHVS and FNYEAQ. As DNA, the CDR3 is TGTGCCAGCAGCCCGCCAGGTCAGCCCCAGCATTTT. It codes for CASSPPGQPQHF.

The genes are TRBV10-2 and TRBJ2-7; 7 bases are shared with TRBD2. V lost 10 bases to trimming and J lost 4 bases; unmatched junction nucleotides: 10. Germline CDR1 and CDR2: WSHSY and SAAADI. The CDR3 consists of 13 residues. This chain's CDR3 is CATSGTTFYEQYF. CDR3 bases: TGCGCCACCTCCGGGACTACCTTTTACGAGCAGTACTTC.

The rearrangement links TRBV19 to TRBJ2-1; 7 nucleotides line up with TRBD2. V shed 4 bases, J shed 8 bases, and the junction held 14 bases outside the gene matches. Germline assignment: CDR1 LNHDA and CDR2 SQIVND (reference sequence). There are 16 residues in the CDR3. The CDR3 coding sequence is TGTGCCAGTAGTACCCTTACGGGGAGGGCCAGAGATGAGCAGTTCTTC. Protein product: CASSTLTGRARDEQFF.